A selection of T cell receptor beta chains follows, all from one sample in a study of Ad26.COV2.S vaccination and SARS-CoV-2 variants. The protocol was immunoSEQ multiplex PCR, while the TCRdb copy is restricted to in-frame clones and leaves out a portion. The sample has hundreds of thousands of clones; 89% are singletons. This specimen was peripheral blood, taken in a trial of Ad26.COV2.S vaccine versus placebo. The receptors were sampled from a person between 18 and 65 years old who received the Ad26.COV2.S COVID-19 vaccine or a placebo. The CDR3 runs from the conserved cysteine through the conserved F or W. The order of the fields is V gene, CDR3 protein.

TRBV5-4 | CASSSHSRDSPLHF
TRBV5-1 | CASSWGGIQYF
TRBV5-4 | CASSLGTVETQYF
TRBV12-3/TRBV12-4 | CATSQTASRGAFF
TRBV9 | CASSVGDTGETQYF
TRBV11-2 | CASSLGGSQETQYF
TRBV6-5 | CASENRGANVLTF
TRBV19 | CASSINFVGRKTTTSGREGGELFF
TRBV10-1 | CASSAVDEQFF
TRBV4-1 | CASSRTGSGETQYF
TRBV7-3 | CASSSRGRDTQYF
TRBV6-6 | CASSPHGQGRGEQFF
TRBV11-2 | CASSLADSFSYNEQFF
TRBV27 | CASSLNSYEQYF
TRBV19 | CASSMSWGGSYEQYF
TRBV27 | CASSFIGTGNTEAFF
TRBV18 | CASSAGENTEAFF
TRBV18 | CASSSGSGSYNEQFF
TRBV19 | CASSPHRQPQHF
TRBV7-2 | CASSTLAGLVYEQYF
TRBV7-9 | CASTLSGTAYNEQFF
TRBV19 | CASRRQGHSGANVLTF
TRBV7-6 | CASSLVAEGAYNEQFF
TRBV14 | CASSRTVDSTYGYTF
TRBV7-2 | CASSLQGGGETQYF
TRBV9 | CASSVEGGEDTQYF
TRBV5-6 | CASSGLQGPAGQFF
TRBV24-1 | CATSDRGPSGGSTDTQYF
TRBV19 | CASSPHRQGAEQFF
TRBV18 | CASSAPGGRGDTQYF
TRBV5-1 | CASSPGLYEQYF
TRBV28 | CASSLDGQLLFF
TRBV9 | CASSVGVAVPPEAFF
TRBV10-2 | CASRATLGTEAFF
TRBV9 | CASSVDGPSSGNTIYF
TRBV15 | CATSLWTGSTDTQYF
TRBV19 | CASSIKQGYEQYF
TRBV14 | CASSRPPPTDGYTF